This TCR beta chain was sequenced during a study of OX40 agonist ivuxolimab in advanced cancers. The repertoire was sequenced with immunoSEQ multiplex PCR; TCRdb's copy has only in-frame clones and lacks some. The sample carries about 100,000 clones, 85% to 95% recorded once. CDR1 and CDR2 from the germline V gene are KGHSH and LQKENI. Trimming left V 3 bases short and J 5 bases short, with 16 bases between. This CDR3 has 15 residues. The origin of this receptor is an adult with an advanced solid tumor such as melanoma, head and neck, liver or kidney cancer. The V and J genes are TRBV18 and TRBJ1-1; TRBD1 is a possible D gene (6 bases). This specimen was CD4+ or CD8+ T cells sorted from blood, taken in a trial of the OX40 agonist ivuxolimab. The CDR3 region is CASSPGGARVTEAFF. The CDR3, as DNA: TGTGCCAGCTCACCGGGGGGGGCTCGGGTAACTGAAGCTTTCTTT.